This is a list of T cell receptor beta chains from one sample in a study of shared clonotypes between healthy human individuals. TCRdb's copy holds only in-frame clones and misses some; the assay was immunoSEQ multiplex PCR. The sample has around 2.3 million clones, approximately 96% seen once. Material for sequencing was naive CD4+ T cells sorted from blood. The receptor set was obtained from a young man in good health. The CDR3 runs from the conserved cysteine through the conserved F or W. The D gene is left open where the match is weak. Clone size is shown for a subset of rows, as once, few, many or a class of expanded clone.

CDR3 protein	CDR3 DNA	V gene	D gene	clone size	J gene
CASSLVRGHLTDTQYF	TGTGCCAGCAGCTTGGTTCGGGGGCACCTCACAGATACGCAGTATTTT	TRBV5-4	NA	NA	TRBJ2-3
CASSVETGGRTEAFF	TGTGCCAGCAGCGTAGAGACAGGGGGCCGGACTGAAGCTTTCTTT	TRBV9	TRBD1	NA	TRBJ1-1
CAWRGSGRGNSPLHF	TGTGCCTGGAGAGGATCGGGGCGAGGCAATTCACCCCTCCACTTT	TRBV30	NA	NA	TRBJ1-6
CAWSVRQRLPEQYF	TGTGCCTGGAGTGTGCGGCAGAGGCTTCCCGAGCAGTACTTC	TRBV30	NA	NA	TRBJ2-7
CASSDGLRGGGYTF	TGTGCCAGCAGTGACGGTCTCCGGGGGGGTGGCTACACCTTC	TRBV6-1	NA	NA	TRBJ1-2
CASSYSRGPKNIQYF	TGTGCCAGCAGTTACTCGAGAGGCCCAAAAAACATTCAGTACTTC	TRBV6-5	NA	NA	TRBJ2-4
CASSHPGHSYEQYF	TGTGCCAGCTCACACCCGGGGCACTCCTACGAGCAGTACTTC	TRBV18	NA	NA	TRBJ2-7
CAISESPSSYNSPLHF	TGTGCCATCAGTGAGAGCCCCAGCTCCTATAATTCACCCCTCCACTTT	TRBV10-3	NA	NA	TRBJ1-6
CTSTFVPCSGNTIYF	TGCACCAGCACCTTTGTGCCTTGCTCTGGAAACACCATATATTTT	TRBV1	NA	NA	TRBJ1-3
CATTRTAQETQYF	TGTGCCACCACGCGGACGGCGCAAGAGACCCAGTACTTC	TRBV15	NA	NA	TRBJ2-5
CASSYISGRTDTQYF	TGTGCCAGCAGTTATATCAGCGGGCGCACAGATACGCAGTATTTT	TRBV6-5	NA	NA	TRBJ2-3
CASSYRVGTYEQYF	TGTGCCAGCAGTTACAGGGTGGGCACCTACGAGCAGTACTTC	TRBV6-5	NA	NA	TRBJ2-7
CASSLVVQTYNEQFF	TGTGCCAGCAGCTTAGTGGTCCAGACCTACAATGAGCAGTTCTTC	TRBV11-2	NA	NA	TRBJ2-1
CASSLEQGDNQPQHF	TGCGCCAGCAGCTTGGAACAGGGAGACAATCAGCCCCAGCATTTT	TRBV5-1	NA	NA	TRBJ1-5
CASSAPGQGDYKQYF	TGTGCCAGTAGTGCCCCGGGACAGGGGGACTACAAGCAGTACTTC	TRBV19	TRBD1	NA	TRBJ2-7
CASSLAISNTEAFF	TGTGCCAGCAGCTTAGCGATTAGTAACACTGAAGCTTTCTTT	TRBV7-3	NA	NA	TRBJ1-1
CASTHQEGSSEAFF	TGTGCCAGCACCCACCAAGAGGGTTCGTCTGAAGCTTTCTTT	TRBV6-5	NA	NA	TRBJ1-1
CASSEGETEFYGYTF	TGTGCCAGCTCTGAGGGCGAGACAGAGTTCTATGGCTACACCTTC	TRBV2	NA	NA	TRBJ1-2
CASSRTSGNSYEQYF	TGTGCCAGCTCGCGGACTAGCGGGAACTCCTACGAGCAGTACTTC	TRBV18	TRBD2	NA	TRBJ2-7
CASSTRPYTSGRAKNIQYF	TGTGCCAGTAGTACCCGCCCCTATACTAGCGGGAGGGCCAAAAACATTCAGTACTTC	TRBV19	TRBD2	NA	TRBJ2-4
CAWSHKGGRGEKLFF	TGTGCCTGGAGTCATAAAGGGGGCCGGGGAGAAAAACTGTTTTTT	TRBV30	TRBD1	NA	TRBJ1-4
CASSLAPGQGSSATF	TGTGCCAGCAGCTTAGCGCCGGGACAGGGTTCATCCGCCACCTTC	TRBV11-2	TRBD1	NA	TRBJ1-2
CASSVAPALGEKLFF	TGTGCCAGCAGCGTAGCCCCCGCCCTGGGTGAAAAACTGTTTTTT	TRBV9	NA	NA	TRBJ1-4
CAIKSSYNEQFF	TGTGCCATCAAGAGCTCCTACAATGAGCAGTTCTTC	TRBV10-3	NA	NA	TRBJ2-1
CASSPTGQGDYGYTF	TGTGCCAGCTCACCTACCGGACAGGGGGACTATGGCTACACCTTC	TRBV18	TRBD1	once	TRBJ1-2
CASRASGNTGELFF	TGTGCCAGCCGGGCATCCGGGAACACCGGGGAGCTGTTTTTT	TRBV6-6	NA	NA	TRBJ2-2
CASSSNRQVEAFF	TGTGCCAGCAGCTCCAACCGGCAAGTTGAAGCTTTCTTT	TRBV11-2	NA	NA	TRBJ1-1
CASSISAAGVSYEQYF	TGTGCCAGTAGTATTAGTGCGGCGGGGGTTTCCTACGAGCAGTACTTC	TRBV19	TRBD2	NA	TRBJ2-7
CASSRAGGITDTQHF	TGTGCCAGCAGTAGAGCGGGGGGGATCACAGATACGCAGCATTTT	TRBV6-5	NA	NA	TRBJ1-5
CASRGVWEQFF	TGTGCCAGCAGGGGGGTATGGGAGCAGTTCTTC	TRBV6-5	NA	NA	TRBJ2-1
CASSQETNGRETQYF	TGCGCCAGCAGCCAAGAGACGAACGGGAGGGAGACCCAGTACTTC	TRBV4-3	TRBD2	NA	TRBJ2-5
CASSLGAGASYEQYF	TGTGCCAGCAGCTTAGGGGCAGGGGCGTCCTACGAGCAGTACTTC	TRBV7-9	NA	NA	TRBJ2-7
CASSPGLGANQPQHF	TGTGCCAGCTCACCAGGTCTAGGTGCCAATCAGCCCCAGCATTTT	TRBV18	NA	NA	TRBJ1-5
CASSETTGNYEQYF	TGTGCCAGCAGCGAAACCACAGGGAATTACGAGCAGTACTTC	TRBV7-9	NA	NA	TRBJ2-7
CASDGQGDQPQHF	TGTGCCAGTGATGGACAGGGTGATCAGCCCCAGCATTTT	TRBV2	TRBD1	NA	TRBJ1-5
CASSLGTQYPYEQYF	TGCGCCAGCAGCTTGGGGACACAATATCCCTACGAGCAGTACTTC	TRBV5-1	NA	NA	TRBJ2-7
CASSLAAGSNEKLFF	TGTGCCAGCAGCTTGGCTGCGGGATCCAATGAAAAACTGTTTTTT	TRBV5-4	NA	NA	TRBJ1-4
CSAEKETQYF	TGCAGTGCTGAAAAAGAGACCCAGTACTTC	TRBV20-1	NA	few	TRBJ2-5
CASSPPGHYEQYF	TGTGCCAGCAGCCCTCCGGGACACTACGAGCAGTACTTC	TRBV7-9	NA	NA	TRBJ2-7
CASTAGRREGDEQYF	TGTGCCAGCACCGCGGGACGGCGGGAGGGCGACGAGCAGTACTTC	TRBV28	TRBD2	NA	TRBJ2-7
CASSLEASGPSPYEQYF	TGTGCCAGCAGCTTAGAGGCTAGCGGACCCTCCCCGTACGAGCAGTACTTC	TRBV7-2	TRBD2	NA	TRBJ2-7
CASSQRGGSGANVLTF	TGTGCCAGCAGCCAGCGGGGAGGCTCTGGGGCCAACGTCCTGACTTTC	TRBV7-9	TRBD2	NA	TRBJ2-6
CASSRSQETQYF	TGTGCCAGCTCAAGGTCCCAAGAGACCCAGTACTTC	TRBV18	NA	NA	TRBJ2-5
CASKPSGANVLTF	TGTGCCAGCAAGCCCTCTGGGGCCAACGTCCTGACTTTC	TRBV6-5	NA	NA	TRBJ2-6
CASAPVVAGNQPQHF	TGTGCCAGCGCCCCGGTCGTAGCAGGCAATCAGCCCCAGCATTTT	TRBV19	NA	NA	TRBJ1-5
CASTVSRIQETQYF	TGTGCCAGCACCGTCTCCAGAATTCAAGAGACCCAGTACTTC	TRBV11-2	NA	NA	TRBJ2-5